The 9 T cell receptor beta chains below were found in one sample sequenced in a study of type 1 and type 2 diabetes patients. Genomic DNA was the PCR template. A primer set of 30 forward and 13 reverse primers amplified the CDR3. TCRdb re-called the multiplex PCR reads through MiXCR, storing one row per CDR3 protein. Counted here are fewer than 300,000 distinct CDR3 sequences, more than 45% occurring once; the ten biggest clones make up roughly 13%. Sequencing used peripheral blood mononuclear cells (PBMCs). All receptors come from a young man with type 2 diabetes.

V usage is TRBV6-1 and J usage is TRBJ1-1; D uncertain. Germline CDR1 reads MNHNS; CDR2 reads SASEGT. The length of the CDR3 is 12 residues. The ends were cut back, 7 bases at V and 3 bases at J, with 9 bases in the middle. The CDR3 spells CASISIHTEAFF. CDR3 DNA sequence: TGTGCCAGCATAAGTATCCACACTGAAGCTTTCTTT.

There are a few counts of this clonotype. The chain links TRBV7-3 to TRBJ2-5, with TRBD1 identical over 9 bases. Trimming cost V 0 bases and J 4 bases; bases outside gene matches: 3. Germline V gives CDR1 SGHTA, CDR2 FQGTGA. The CDR3 runs 15 residues. The CDR3: CASSLTGTGTETQYF. DNA of the CDR3: TGTGCCAGCAGCTTAACCGGGACAGGGACAGAGACCCAGTACTTC.

This clonotype was detected once. The V and J genes are TRBV20-1 and TRBJ2-3; the D gene could be TRBD1 or TRBD2 (5 bases each). Trimming removed 6 bases at V and 7 bases at J, with 11 bases between. In germline, CDR1 is DFQATT, CDR2 SNEGSKA (reference sequence). The CDR3 consists of 11 residues. The CDR3 nucleotides are TGCAGTGCCAAACCGGGACATACGCAGTATTTT. Residues: CSAKPGHTQYF.

The gene calls are TRBV6-4 and TRBJ2-1; 13 bases map to TRBD2. Per germline, CDR1 MRHNA and CDR2 SNTAGT. The CDR3 is made up of 15 amino acids. V shed 0 bases and J 11 bases; nucleotides not matched to a gene: 4. The CDR3 DNA follows: TGTGCCAGCAGTGACTCTGGGACTAGCGGGGTCCAGCAGTTCTTC. It translates to CASSDSGTSGVQQFF.

V gene TRBV7-6 combines with J gene TRBJ2-7; 7 nucleotides match TRBD2. There are 13 residues in the CDR3. The V segment lost 8 bases and the J segment 3 bases; nucleotides outside the gene matches: 7. Germline V CDR1 and CDR2: SGHVS, FNYEAQ. DNA for the CDR3: TGTGCCAGCGGCGGGGGACTCAACTACGAGCAGTACTTC. As protein: CASGGGLNYEQYF.

V and J are TRBV18 and TRBJ1-6; D gene uncertain. The germline CDR1 and CDR2 sequences are KGHSH and LQKENI. The length of the CDR3 is 12 residues. V lost 2 bases and J 10 bases, leaving 6 bases between the germline ends. The CDR3 region is CASSPSGSPLHF. DNA of the CDR3: TGTGCCAGCTCACCATCGGGGTCACCCCTCCACTTT.

This sequence joins TRBV14 and TRBJ2-2; weak D call: TRBD1 (6 bases). The V end was cut by 4 bases, the J end by 6 bases, with 12 bases between. Germline V CDR1 and CDR2: SGHDN, FVKESK. The CDR3 covers 14 residues. CDR3 protein: CASSRQDFAGELFF. In DNA form, the CDR3 reads TGTGCCAGCAGCCGACAGGACTTCGCCGGGGAGCTGTTTTTT.

The chain joins TRBV13 to TRBJ2-7; TRBD2 agrees at 8 bases. The CDR3 contains 16 residues. Germline V lookup: CDR1 PRHDT, CDR2 FYEKMQ (reference sequence). J gave up 3 bases and V 0 bases, and 7 bases lay outside the gene matches. The DNA for the CDR3 is TGTGCCAGCAGCTTAGGCCGGGAGGGGGTATTCTACGAGCAGTACTTC. Protein sequence: CASSLGREGVFYEQYF.

The genes are TRBV6-6 and TRBJ2-3, with D possibly being TRBD2 (6 bases). The CDR3 length is 15 residues. The V end was cut by 5 bases, the J end by 6 bases, with 18 bases between. Germline V gene data show CDR1 as MNHNY and CDR2 as SVGAGI (reference sequence). The CDR3 bases are TGTGCCAGCAGTGAACGGGGAGGTAGTTTCGATACGCAGTATTTT. Its protein product is CASSERGGSFDTQYF.